The source of this T cell receptor (beta chain) is a study of blood T cell repertoires in COVID-19. On the study more broadly: Donors in the United States, Italy and Spain gave samples during acute or convalescent COVID-19.

The CDR3 consists of 15 residues. The V gene's germline CDR1 is SGHVS and CDR2 FQNEAQ. Losses at the gene ends were 1 base for V and 6 bases for J; bases not matched to a gene: 6. Participant age was 18 to 89 years, and participants resided in about two dozen US areas. Recovered status in Cohort 3 required two negative PCRs, clearance, or symptom resolution. As originally analysed: The authors estimated nucleated cell counts from reference gene primer amplification. The table came from immunoSEQ multiplex PCR; TCRdb's copy has only in-frame clones and leaves some out. V and J calls plus clone size are reproduced from that table; the DNA served to infer D and trimming. Of fewer than 500,000 clones listed, roughly nine tenths are singletons.

The rearrangement links TRBV7-8 to TRBJ1-3, with 7 bases aligning to TRBD1. The sequence came from a man aged 25-45 years who had recovered from COVID-19. Specimen: PBMCs or T cells enriched from blood (not recorded which). The CDR3 sequence: CASSLVGTDLNTIYF. The CDR3 nucleotides read TGTGCCAGCAGCTTAGTAGGGACAGATTTAAACACCATATATTTT.